The 2 T cell receptor beta chains below all came from one sample that was sequenced in a study of CD8 T cells in Susac syndrome. Random hexamers served to reverse transcribe roughly 0.45 to 1 ug RNA. TCRdb redid the calling of the immunoSEQ multiplex PCR reads with MiXCR, one entry per CDR3 protein. The repertoire holds some 100,000 distinct CDR3 sequences, with just under 95% as singletons. Sequenced: CD4+ T cells from PBMCs. These receptors were collected from a human donor with multiple sclerosis.

The chain joins TRBV7-8 to TRBJ2-5, with a weak D call TRBD2 (5 bases). Germline CDR1 is SGHVS and CDR2 is FQNEAQ. The CDR3 has 14 amino acids. The germline V and J ends were trimmed by 5 bases and 0 bases, with 10 bases remaining between them. The CDR3 reads CASSLDLYQETQYF. DNA of the CDR3: TGTGCCAGCAGCCTGGACTTGTACCAAGAGACCCAGTACTTC.

This clonotype was counted once. This chain links TRBV2 with TRBJ1-5, with a tentative D call TRBD1 (6 bases). Between the trimmed V and J ends, which lost 10 bases and 4 bases, there was a span of 17 bases. Germline V gene data show CDR1 as SNHLY and CDR2 as FYNNEI. CDR3 length: 14 residues. CDR3 sequence reads: CATRRGTVNQPQHF. The CDR3 DNA follows: TGTGCCACCCGCAGGGGCACTGTAAATCAGCCCCAGCATTTT.